These 27 T cell receptor beta chains were all obtained from the same sample, sequenced in a study of T cells in Graves' hyperthyroidism and ophthalmopathy. The investigators amplified TCR beta CDR3 regions from RNA transcripts. First-round RT-PCR with HTBI primers amplified the TCR CDR3 region. TCRdb recomputed calls from the multiplex PCR reads with MiXCR, one row per CDR3 protein. The sample shows a few hundred thousand distinct CDR3 sequences, 20% to 30% of them seen only once. Specimen: blood. Receptor source: a middle-aged man with Graves' hyperthyroidism.

V usage is TRBV12-3 or TRBV12-4 and J usage is TRBJ1-3, with D hard to call. The CDR3 consists of 15 residues. With 2 bases removed from V and 3 bases from J, the gap between germline ends came to 11 bases. As DNA, the CDR3 is TGTGCCAGCAGTTTATTGGGGTTTAGTGGAAACACCATATATTTT. Its protein product is CASSLLGFSGNTIYF.

This clonotype was seen only once. CDR3 bases: TGTGCCACCCGAACCGGGACTAGCGGGAGGGAGACCCAGTACTTC. This codes for CATRTGTSGRETQYF. The chain is built from TRBV6-1 and TRBJ2-5; 15 nucleotides line up with TRBD2. CDR3 length: 15 residues. Germline V gene data show CDR1 as MNHNS and CDR2 as SASEGT. Trimming took 10 bases from V and 5 from J; bases not matched to a gene: 8.

The J gene is TRBJ2-7, the V gene TRBV19; no definite D call. Trimming removed 3 bases at V and 2 bases at J, with 8 bases between. The CDR3 totals 13 residues. Germline V gives CDR1 LNHDA, CDR2 SQIVND (reference sequence). The CDR3 bases are TGTGCCAGTAGTATTGACGATACCTACGAGCAGTACTTC. It yields the protein CASSIDDTYEQYF.

In the case of this clonotype: A much larger clone differs by one base, so this may be a read error. The chain combines TRBV12-5 with TRBJ2-1; TRBD2 agrees at 13 bases. V shed 10 bases and J 9 bases; nucleotides not matched to a gene: 9. The CDR3 loop spans 14 amino acids. In germline, CDR1 is LGHNT, CDR2 FRNRAP. CDR3 DNA: TGTGCTACAACACTAGCGGGAGGGCCCAGTGAGCAGTTCTTC. It is translated as CATTLAGGPSEQFF.

In its sample, this clonotype was seen many times. The gene calls are TRBV27 and TRBJ2-5; D may be TRBD2 (5 bases). Germline CDR1 MNHEY, CDR2 SMNVEV (reference sequence). Trimming took off 5 bases at V and 4 bases at J, with 11 bases between the two ends. The CDR3 totals 13 residues. The CDR3, as DNA: TGTGCCAGCAGTATCGCTCGGGGAGAGACCCAGTACTTC. It is translated as CASSIARGETQYF.

This clonotype came up once. The chain joins TRBV4-1 to TRBJ2-1; weak D call: TRBD1 (6 bases). There are 16 residues in the CDR3. The ends were cut back, 4 bases at V and 5 bases at J, with 18 bases in the middle. The V gene's germline CDR1 is MGHRA and CDR2 YSYEKL. CDR3 sequence reads: CASSPVQGKRDNEQFF. CDR3 DNA: TGCGCCAGCAGCCCAGTACAGGGAAAAAGGGACAATGAGCAGTTCTTC.

In its sample, this clonotype was seen many times. The V and J genes are TRBV2 and TRBJ2-1; D gene ambiguous. V was pared by 11 bases and J by 0 bases, with 14 bases between. The CDR3 consists of 14 residues. Germline V gene lookup returns CDR1 SNHLY and CDR2 FYNNEI. CDR3 amino acids: CAASPPSSYNEQFF. As DNA, the CDR3 is TGTGCCGCCAGCCCCCCCAGCTCCTACAATGAGCAGTTCTTC.

Concerning this clonotype: It may be a read error: a sequence one base away is much more abundant. V and J are TRBV24-1 and TRBJ2-1; 14 positions agree with TRBD2. Per the germline V gene, CDR1 is KGHDR and CDR2 is SFDVKD. CDR3 size: 17 residues. The CDR3 DNA reads as TGTGCCACCAGTGATGGGACTAGCGGGAGAGTCTACAATGTGCAGTTCTTC. Protein: CATSDGTSGRVYNVQFF.

The chain combines TRBV7-8 with TRBJ2-3, with D possibly being TRBD2 (6 bases). The CDR3 consists of 14 residues. In germline, CDR1 is SGHVS, CDR2 FQNEAQ. V was clipped by 3 bases and J by 2 bases, with 9 bases between them. The DNA of the CDR3 is TGTGCCAGCAGCTTCGGCGGGATCACAGATACGCAGTATTTT. Protein sequence: CASSFGGITDTQYF. The whole variable domain, remainder taken from reference TRBV7-8 and TRBJ2-3, is GAGVSQSPRYKVAKRGQDVALRCDPISGHVSLFWYQQALGQGPEFLTYFQNEAQLDKSGLPSDRFFAERPEGSVSTLKIQRTQQEDSAVYLCASSFGGITDTQYFGPGTRLTVL.

This clonotype was counted at least ten times. V and J are TRBV28 and TRBJ1-5, with 9 bases identical to TRBD1. V shed 6 bases and J 7 bases; nucleotides not matched to a gene: 7. The CDR3 runs 14 residues. In germline, CDR1 is MDHEN, CDR2 SYDVKM. Here the CDR3 DNA reads TGTGCCAGCAGACCCGGGACAGGGAACCAGCCCCAGCATTTT. Translation: CASRPGTGNQPQHF.

This clonotype was counted at least ten times. The chain carries TRBV29-1 and TRBJ1-1; TRBD1 matches at 7 bases. The J segment lost 1 base and the V segment lost 7 bases, leaving 6 bases of the junction unmatched. The germline CDR1 and CDR2 sequences are SQVTM and ANQGSEA. The CDR3 consists of 13 residues. CDR3 loop: CSAGDRWNTEAFF. For the CDR3, the DNA is TGCAGCGCCGGGGACAGATGGAACACTGAAGCTTTCTTT.

This clonotype was picked up a small number of times. V and J are TRBV9 and TRBJ2-5, with 13 bases aligning to TRBD2. Trimming at V came to 3 bases and at J to 1 base, leaving 3 bases not matched to a gene. The germline gives CDR1 SGDLS, CDR2 YYNGEE. The CDR3 sequence is 16 residues long. CDR3 nucleotides: TGTGCCAGCAGCGGTGGGACTAGCGGGACCCAAGAGACCCAGTACTTC. As protein: CASSGGTSGTQETQYF.

The chain uses TRBV20-1 and TRBJ1-4; no firm D call. Trimming left V 0 bases short and J 3 bases short, with 8 bases between. The CDR3 extends over 14 amino acids. CDR1 DFQATT and CDR2 SNEGSKA come from the germline V gene (reference sequence). CDR3 protein: CSARDAGANEKLFF. The CDR3 DNA reads as TGCAGTGCTAGAGATGCAGGTGCTAATGAAAAACTGTTTTTT.

In this sample, this clonotype turned up a few times. The chain is built from TRBV7-2 and TRBJ2-7, with 10 bases fitting TRBD1. Germline-derived CDR1 and CDR2 are SGHTA and FQGNSA. The length of the CDR3 is 14 residues. V lost 4 bases to trimming and J lost 7 bases; unmatched junction nucleotides: 7. CDR3 loop: CASSSDRGLGEQYF. CDR3 sequence (DNA): TGTGCCAGCAGCTCCGACAGGGGGCTAGGAGAGCAGTACTTC. The full variable domain, with the rest looked up from reference TRBV7-2 and TRBJ2-7, is GAGVSQSPSNKVTEKGKDVELRCDPISGHTALYWYRQSLGQGLEFLIYFQGNSAPDKSGLPSDRFSAERTGGSVSTLTIQRTQQEDSAVYLCASSSDRGLGEQYFGPGTRLTVT.

The J gene is TRBJ2-1, the V gene TRBV6-2 or TRBV6-3; a possible D gene is TRBD2 (6 bases). V was clipped by 5 bases and J by 6 bases, with 11 bases between them. This CDR3 region has 13 residues. Germline V lookup: CDR1 MNHEY, CDR2 SVGEGT. CDR3 in DNA: TGTGCCAGCAGTCGGGACTTCAGCAATGAGCAGTTCTTC. Amino acids: CASSRDFSNEQFF.

About this clonotype: This clone may be a read error of a much larger clone one base away. The J gene is TRBJ2-7, the V gene TRBV20-1, with D uncertain. The germline gives CDR1 DFQATT, CDR2 SNEGSKA (reference sequence). Between the trimmed V and J ends, which lost 3 bases and 2 bases, there was a span of 14 bases. The CDR3 length is 14 residues. The CDR3 region is CSARAPYPPYEQYF. The CDR3 DNA is TGCAGTGCTAGGGCACCCTACCCCCCCTACGAGCAGTACTTC.

The V and J genes are TRBV14 and TRBJ2-1, with 12 bases lining up with TRBD2. The CDR3 is made up of 15 amino acids. V trimming: 4 bases; J trimming: 8 bases; junction bases outside the gene matches: 6. CDR1 is SGHDN, CDR2 FVKESK, per germline. Here the CDR3 DNA reads TGTGCCAGCAGCCTCTCGCGACTAGCGGGAGATGAGCAGTTCTTC. Translating it yields CASSLSRLAGDEQFF.

Ten or more counts support this clonotype. V is TRBV6-1 and J is TRBJ2-1; the match to TRBD2 covers 7 bases. CDR1 is MNHNS, CDR2 SASEGT, per germline. This CDR3 has 15 residues. V shed 7 bases and J 0 bases; nucleotides not matched to a gene: 6. CDR3 bases: TGTGCCAGCACTAGCGGAGACCTCTCCTACAATGAGCAGTTCTTC. Translated, it gives CASTSGDLSYNEQFF.

This sequence joins TRBV20-1 and TRBJ2-7; D is possibly TRBD2 (5 bases). This CDR3 region has 14 residues. The V and J ends lost 0 bases and 4 bases respectively, with 13 bases between them. Germline CDR1 is DFQATT and CDR2 is SNEGSKA (reference sequence). CDR3 bases: TGCAGTGCTAGAGACCCTAGCCGCCCTTACGAGCAGTACTTC. Encoded protein: CSARDPSRPYEQYF.

The rearrangement joins TRBV11-2 to TRBJ2-5, with 9 bases identical to TRBD2. The CDR3 consists of 16 residues. Trimming at V came to 5 bases and at J to 4 bases, leaving 11 bases not matched to a gene. Germline CDR1 reads SGHAT; CDR2 reads FQNNGV. The CDR3, as DNA: TGTGCCAGCAGCAAGACTCTAGCGGGGTTGGGAGAGACCCAGTACTTC. The encoded protein is CASSKTLAGLGETQYF.

At least ten counts were recorded for this clonotype. The rearrangement links TRBV7-9 to TRBJ2-7; TRBD2 agrees at 9 bases. CDR1 and CDR2 from the germline V gene are SEHNR and FQNEAQ (reference sequence). The ends lost 5 bases at V and 4 bases at J; junction bases unmatched: 9. The CDR3 totals 15 residues. The DNA of the CDR3 is TGTGCCAGCAGCGCCTTAGCGGGAGCGAGGTACGAGCAGTACTTC. This translates into CASSALAGARYEQYF.

The rearrangement links TRBV5-1 to TRBJ2-2, with D perhaps being TRBD1 or TRBD2 (5 bases each). The CDR3 has 13 residues. The V end lost 4 bases, the J end lost 5 bases, and 9 bases lay between the germline ends. CDR1 is SGHRS and CDR2 is YFSETQ in the germline V gene. The CDR3 protein is CASSRGGTGELFF. In nucleotides, the CDR3 is TGCGCCAGCAGCCGTGGGGGAACCGGGGAGCTGTTTTTT.

This clonotype appeared a few times. V and J are TRBV4-2 and TRBJ2-2; TRBD2 agrees at 9 bases. In germline, CDR1 is LGHNA, CDR2 YNFKEQ. The CDR3 has 17 amino acids. Trimming took 4 bases from V and 6 from J; bases not matched to a gene: 12. The CDR3 region is CASSPSSMAGGSGELFF. Written as DNA, the CDR3 is TGTGCCAGCAGCCCAAGTAGTATGGCGGGAGGGTCCGGGGAGCTGTTTTTT.

V and J are TRBV12-3 or TRBV12-4 and TRBJ2-7; 9 bases align to TRBD2. V trimming: 6 bases; J trimming: 6 bases; junction bases outside the gene matches: 12. CDR3 length: 15 residues. Written as DNA, the CDR3 is TGTGCCAGCAGCGTAGGGGGCGGGAGGGTCTCCGAGCAGTACTTC. Translating gives CASSVGGGRVSEQYF.

The chain couples TRBV5-1 to TRBJ1-2; no definite D call. Between the trimmed V and J ends, which lost 5 bases and 7 bases, there was a span of 12 bases. The CDR3 is 12 residues long. CDR1 and CDR2 from the germline V gene are SGHRS and YFSETQ. The CDR3 DNA sequence: TGCGCCAGCAGACGAGACTCGGCTGGCTACACCTTC. It codes for CASRRDSAGYTF.

This clonotype was seen at least ten times. V is TRBV20-1 and J is TRBJ2-1; 12 bases are a match to TRBD2. V lost 0 bases, J lost 1 base, and 10 bases stayed unmatched. Germline lookup yields CDR1 DFQATT and CDR2 SNEGSKA (reference sequence). This CDR3 has 19 amino acids. The CDR3 DNA reads TGCAGTGCTAGAGATTGGCTAGCGGGAGGGGAAGGGTCCTACAATGAGCAGTTCTTC. It is translated as CSARDWLAGGEGSYNEQFF.

The DNA for the CDR3 is TGCAGTGCTACCGCCGGAACTAATGAAAAACTGTTTTTT. Translated, it gives CSATAGTNEKLFF. V gene TRBV20-1 combines with J gene TRBJ1-4; D ambiguous. CDR1 and CDR2 from the germline V gene are DFQATT and SNEGSKA (reference sequence). V lost 4 bases, J lost 1 base, and 7 bases lay in between. The CDR3 contains 13 residues.